This TCR beta chain was sequenced for a study of blood T cell repertoires in COVID-19. Study in general: The United States, Italy and Spain provided the acute and convalescent COVID-19 samples. T cells, B-cell-depleted T cells, or PBMCs supplied cDNA or gDNA.

In the study's own analysis: Amplifying reference gene primers gave estimates of nucleated cell counts. Profiled with immunoSEQ multiplex PCR; TCRdb holds only in-frame clones, not every one. V, J and clone size were drawn from that table, and D and trimming were deduced from the DNA. The repertoire holds about 290,000 clones, with just under 90% as singletons. Seattle's cohort entered during active infection and was followed longitudinally. CDR3 length: 12 amino acids. Trimming took 1 base from V and 5 from J, leaving 4 bases between them. Germline CDR1 and CDR2: MGHRA and YSYEKL. The sample taken for sequencing was peripheral blood. The TCR comes from a woman aged 25-40 years with COVID-19, enrolled during active disease. V is TRBV4-1 and J is TRBJ2-3, with D hard to call. CDR3 nucleotides: TGCGCCAGCAGCCAAGTGAGAGATACGCAGTATTTT. This encodes CASSQVRDTQYF.